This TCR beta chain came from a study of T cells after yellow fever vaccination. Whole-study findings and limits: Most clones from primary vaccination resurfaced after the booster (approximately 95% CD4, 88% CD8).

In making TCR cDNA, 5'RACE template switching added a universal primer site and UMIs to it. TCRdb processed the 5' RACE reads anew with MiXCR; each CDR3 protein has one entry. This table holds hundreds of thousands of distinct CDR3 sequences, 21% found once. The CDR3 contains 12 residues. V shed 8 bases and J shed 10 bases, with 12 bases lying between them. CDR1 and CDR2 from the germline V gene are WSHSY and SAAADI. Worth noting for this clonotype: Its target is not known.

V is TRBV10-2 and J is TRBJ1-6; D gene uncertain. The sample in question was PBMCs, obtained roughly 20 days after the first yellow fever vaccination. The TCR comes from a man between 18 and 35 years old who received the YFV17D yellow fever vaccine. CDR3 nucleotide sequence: TGCGCCAGCCGGACGCGGGCCTCACCCCTCCACTTT. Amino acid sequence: CASRTRASPLHF.